These 10 T cell receptor beta chains originate from one sample sequenced in a study of T cell changes during pregnancy in multiple sclerosis. Using immunoSEQ multiplex PCR, the repertoire was profiled, and TCRdb retains in-frame clones only, with some absent. The table records under 70,000 clones, roughly 89% of them present only once. This specimen was CD4+ T cells from peripheral blood mononuclear cells, taken after pregnancy. These receptors came from a female donor in good health, enrolled as a control in a pregnancy study.

The chain links TRBV25-1 to TRBJ2-1, with 11 bases matching TRBD2. This CDR3 comprises 16 residues. V lost 4 bases, J lost 8 bases, and 10 bases stayed unmatched. Germline loops: CDR1 MGHDK, CDR2 SYGVNS. The CDR3 coding sequence is TGTGCCAGCAGTGCGTATAGCGGGGGGGCTTTGGATGAGCAGTTCTTC. It yields the protein CASSAYSGGALDEQFF.

This clone occurred once. Other nucleotide sequences from this sample produce the same CDR3. The chain couples TRBV19 to TRBJ1-1; no definite D call. Trimming took 1 base from V and 0 from J, leaving 6 bases between them. CDR1 is LNHDA, CDR2 SQIVND, per germline (reference sequence). The CDR3 totals 14 residues. CDR3 in amino acids: CASSIGTLNTEAFF. The CDR3 DNA is TGTGCCAGTAGTATAGGAACTTTGAACACTGAAGCTTTCTTT. Combining the CDR3 with reference TRBV19 and TRBJ1-1 gives the whole variable domain DGGITQSPKYLFRKEGQNVTLSCEQNLNHDAMYWYRQDPGQGLRLIYYSQIVNDFQKGDIAEGYSVSREKKESFPLTVTSAQKNPTAFYLCASSIGTLNTEAFFGQGTRLTVV.

This clone showed up just once. The gene calls are TRBV11-3 and TRBJ1-2; TRBD1 agrees at 9 bases. The CDR3 is 14 amino acids. J was trimmed by 8 bases and V by 2 bases; bases with no gene match: 6. Germline V gives CDR1 SGHNT, CDR2 YENEEA. The CDR3 sequence: CASSLSGQGRGYTF. The DNA for the CDR3 is TGTGCCAGCAGCTTATCGGGACAGGGTCGCGGCTACACCTTC.

The chain joins TRBV11-3 to TRBJ2-1; 10 bases align to TRBD1. J was trimmed by 9 bases and V by 0 bases; bases with no gene match: 11. Germline assignment: CDR1 SGHNT and CDR2 YENEEA. The CDR3 has 17 residues. CDR3 bases: TGTGCCAGCAGCTTAGAATTTGGACAGGGGGAACGTGGTGAGCAGTTCTTC. Translated, it gives CASSLEFGQGERGEQFF. Full variable domain (rest looked up from reference TRBV11-3 and TRBJ2-1): EAGVVQSPRYKIIEKKQPVAFWCNPISGHNTLYWYLQNLGQGPELLIRYENEEAVDDSQLPKDRFSAERLKGVDSTLKIQPAELGDSAVYLCASSLEFGQGERGEQFFGPGTRLTVL.

The chain combines TRBV7-2 with TRBJ1-1; D possibly corresponds to TRBD1 (6 bases). Germline V gene lookup returns CDR1 SGHTA and CDR2 FQGNSA. Deletions cut 3 bases from V and 1 base from J, with 12 bases between. The CDR3 has 15 residues. The CDR3 protein is CASSLGATGNTEAFF. CDR3 DNA sequence: TGTGCCAGCAGCTTGGGGGCGACAGGGAACACTGAAGCTTTCTTT.

The genes are TRBV7-9 and TRBJ1-6, with a weak D call TRBD1 (5 bases). Trimming took off 5 bases at V and 7 bases at J, with 9 bases between the two ends. CDR3 size: 13 residues. From germline, CDR1 is SEHNR and CDR2 FQNEAQ (reference sequence). CDR3 nucleotide sequence: TGTGCCAGCAGCCTAAGACAGAATTCACCCCTCCACTTT. This translates into CASSLRQNSPLHF.

Note on this clone: Within the sample, other DNA sequences also encode this same CDR3. The V call is TRBV4-1, the J call TRBJ1-1, with no clear D. Germline V gene data show CDR1 as MGHRA and CDR2 as YSYEKL. This CDR3 has 13 residues. Trimming removed 3 bases at V and 2 bases at J, with 7 bases between. The CDR3 reads CASSQRENTEAFF. Here the CDR3 DNA reads TGCGCCAGCAGCCAGAGGGAAAACACTGAAGCTTTCTTT.

The chain carries TRBV4-3 and TRBJ2-3; 11 bases fit TRBD2. The V and J ends lost 4 bases and 6 bases, in that order; junction bases with no gene match: 6. Germline CDR1 and CDR2: LGHNA and YSLEER. CDR3 length: 15 residues. The CDR3 nucleotides are TGCGCCAGCAGCCCCGGGACTAGCGGAGTCGATACGCAGTATTTT. Translating it yields CASSPGTSGVDTQYF.

The rearrangement links TRBV9 to TRBJ1-1; 7 bases fit TRBD1. The length of the CDR3 is 15 residues. The trim removed 3 bases at V and 3 bases at J, leaving 8 bases unmatched. Germline V gives CDR1 SGDLS, CDR2 YYNGEE. The CDR3 sequence: CASSGYRGSDTEAFF. The CDR3 coding sequence is TGTGCCAGCAGCGGATACAGGGGCTCAGACACTGAAGCTTTCTTT.

This chain links TRBV18 with TRBJ1-1; TRBD1 agrees at 7 bases. Germline V lookup: CDR1 KGHSH, CDR2 LQKENI. Trimming took 2 bases from V and 1 from J; bases not matched to a gene: 4. The CDR3 spans 15 residues. CDR3 in amino acids: CASSPTRTGNTEAFF. DNA for the CDR3: TGTGCCAGCTCACCAACGCGGACAGGGAACACTGAAGCTTTCTTT.